These T cell receptor beta chains were read from a single sample in a study of shared clonotypes between healthy human individuals. Produced via immunoSEQ multiplex PCR; TCRdb's table is partial and in-frame only. The sample has under 2,000,000 clones, over 85% seen once. Sequences were obtained from naive CD8+ T cells sorted from blood. The receptors were sampled from a man between 18 and 35 years old in good health. The CDR3 runs from the conserved cysteine through the conserved F or W. D genes are given only for firm matches. Only part of the rows carry a size: once, few, many, or a class if the clone is expanded.

clone_size j_call d_call v_call cdr3_aa cdr3_nt
NA TRBJ1-2 NA TRBV19 CASTQDGEDYGYTF TGTGCCAGCACCCAAGACGGAGAAGACTATGGCTACACCTTC
NA TRBJ2-1 NA TRBV7-2 CASSFGRSSYNEQFF TGTGCCAGCAGCTTTGGGCGAAGCTCCTACAATGAGCAGTTCTTC
NA TRBJ2-7 NA TRBV27 CASSLSQLMSLYEQYF TGTGCCAGCAGTTTATCTCAACTTATGAGCCTATACGAGCAGTACTTC
NA TRBJ2-7 TRBD1 TRBV27 CASSFQFADRAYEQYF TGTGCCAGCAGTTTCCAATTCGCGGACAGGGCCTACGAGCAGTACTTC
NA TRBJ1-5 NA TRBV7-8 CASSFLDNPFPQHF TGTGCCAGCAGCTTCCTCGACAACCCGTTCCCCCAGCATTTT
NA TRBJ1-4 NA TRBV10-2 CASNAGTGYNEKLFF TGCGCCAGCAACGCTGGAACAGGATATAATGAAAAACTGTTTTTT
once TRBJ1-4 NA TRBV29-1 CSVEDYEDGNEKLFF TGCAGCGTTGAAGATTATGAGGACGGGAATGAAAAACTGTTTTTT
NA TRBJ1-3 TRBD1 TRBV7-6 CASSLLQGFSGNTIYF TGTGCCAGCAGCTTACTACAGGGGTTCTCTGGAAACACCATATATTTT
NA TRBJ2-4 NA TRBV19 CASSTSWPGVKNIQYF TGTGCCAGTAGTACCTCGTGGCCTGGAGTCAAAAACATTCAGTACTTC
NA TRBJ2-7 NA TRBV6-5 CASSYSDTDYEQYF TGTGCCAGCAGTTATTCCGACACTGACTACGAGCAGTACTTC
NA TRBJ2-3 NA TRBV4-3 CASSQTPGTPTDTQYF TGCGCCAGCAGCCAGACCCCGGGAACCCCCACAGATACGCAGTATTTT
NA TRBJ2-7 NA TRBV27 CASRRLLEAYEQYF TGTGCCAGCAGGCGTCTATTGGAGGCCTACGAGCAGTACTTC
NA TRBJ2-5 TRBD1 TRBV11-2 CASSLGQGETQYF TGTGCCAGCAGCTTAGGACAGGGAGAGACCCAGTACTTC
few TRBJ2-7 NA TRBV27 CASSLSGPYEQYF TGTGCCAGCAGTTTATCGGGGCCCTACGAGCAGTACTTC
NA TRBJ2-2 TRBD1 TRBV7-9 CASSYQGDTGELFF TGTGCCAGCAGCTACCAGGGGGACACCGGGGAGCTGTTTTTT
NA TRBJ2-5 NA TRBV2 CASSPGTYVQETQYF TGTGCCAGCAGTCCCGGGACATATGTTCAAGAGACCCAGTACTTC
NA TRBJ2-7 TRBD1 TRBV10-3 CAISGTGGVYEQYF TGTGCCATCAGCGGGACAGGAGGGGTCTACGAGCAGTACTTC
NA TRBJ2-1 NA TRBV19 CASSISPLSYNEQFF TGTGCCAGTAGTATATCGCCTCTCTCCTACAATGAGCAGTTCTTC
NA TRBJ1-1 NA TRBV4-1 CASSNRDTFMNTEAFF TGCGCCAGCAGCAACCGGGACACCTTTATGAACACTGAAGCTTTCTTT
NA TRBJ1-5 NA TRBV30 CAWGSENGNQPQHF TGTGCCTGGGGGTCAGAAAATGGAAATCAGCCCCAGCATTTT
NA TRBJ2-2 NA TRBV27 CASSLTGANTGELFF TGTGCCAGCAGTTTGACCGGAGCGAACACCGGGGAGCTGTTTTTT
NA TRBJ1-2 NA TRBV6-1 CASSERLLMTEGYTF TGTGCCAGCAGTGAACGTCTTTTAATGACGGAAGGCTACACCTTC
NA TRBJ1-1 NA TRBV25-1 CASSAGVNTEAFF TGTGCCAGCAGTGCTGGCGTGAACACTGAAGCTTTCTTT
few TRBJ2-7 NA TRBV11-2 CASSLGTKYEQYF TGTGCCAGCAGCTTAGGTACGAAGTACGAGCAGTACTTC
NA TRBJ2-7 TRBD2 TRBV6-5 CASSYNSLAGDEQYF TGTGCCAGCAGTTACAATTCCCTAGCGGGAGACGAGCAGTACTTC
few TRBJ1-3 NA TRBV30 CAWTLGATSGNTIYF TGTGCCTGGACCCTGGGAGCAACCTCTGGAAACACCATATATTTT
NA TRBJ2-3 NA TRBV13 CASSPTGVAVTDTQYF TGTGCCAGCAGCCCTACTGGGGTAGCGGTCACAGATACGCAGTATTTT
NA TRBJ1-1 NA TRBV2 CASSEGPEAFF TGTGCCAGCAGTGAGGGTCCAGAAGCTTTCTTT
NA TRBJ1-3 NA TRBV19 CASTPGGGWNTIYF TGTGCCAGTACCCCGGGTGGGGGATGGAACACCATATATTTT
NA TRBJ2-2 NA TRBV2 CASSGANAGELFF TGTGCCAGCAGTGGTGCGAACGCCGGGGAGCTGTTTTTT
NA TRBJ2-7 NA TRBV29-1 CSVVVDRTYEQYF TGCAGCGTTGTGGTGGATCGCACCTACGAGCAGTACTTC
NA TRBJ2-7 NA TRBV7-8 CASSFNPGSQQGQYF TGTGCCAGCAGCTTTAATCCGGGCAGCCAGCAGGGGCAGTACTTC
NA TRBJ1-6 NA TRBV7-9 CASSPPEGSGADSPLHF TGTGCCAGCAGCCCCCCTGAAGGTTCTGGGGCCGACTCACCCCTCCACTTT
NA TRBJ1-4 NA TRBV30 CAAQGTNEKLFF TGTGCCGCCCAGGGGACTAATGAAAAACTGTTTTTT
NA TRBJ2-7 NA TRBV10-3 CAISDTGGHYEQYF TGTGCCATCAGTGACACCGGGGGCCACTACGAGCAGTACTTC
NA TRBJ2-4 TRBD2 TRBV11-2 CASSLTGWGGRGDIQYF TGTGCCAGCAGCTTAACCGGCTGGGGGGGGAGAGGAGACATTCAGTACTTC
NA TRBJ2-1 TRBD2 TRBV6-5 CASSYSSGGYNEQFF TGTGCCAGCAGTTACTCAAGCGGGGGTTACAATGAGCAGTTCTTC
NA TRBJ1-1 TRBD1 TRBV19 CASRTGGTEAFF TGTGCCAGTAGAACAGGGGGAACTGAAGCTTTCTTT
NA TRBJ1-2 TRBD1 TRBV18 CASSQDRKDGYTF TGTGCCAGCTCCCAGGACAGGAAAGACGGCTACACCTTC
once TRBJ2-1 NA TRBV7-9 CASSLVLGDEQFF TGTGCCAGCAGCTTAGTTCTGGGGGATGAGCAGTTCTTC
NA TRBJ1-2 NA TRBV6-1 CASNPTRDPYGYTF TGTGCCAGCAATCCGACCAGGGACCCGTATGGCTACACCTTC
NA TRBJ2-2 TRBD1 TRBV10-1 CASSRGQGYLNTGELFF TGCGCCAGCAGCCGGGGACAGGGATACCTGAACACCGGGGAGCTGTTTTTT
NA TRBJ2-5 NA TRBV7-9 CASSQGQPVWETQYF TGTGCCAGCAGCCAAGGACAGCCGGTTTGGGAGACCCAGTACTTC
NA TRBJ2-3 TRBD2 TRBV4-2 CASSPGTSGGSVPDTQYF TGTGCCAGCAGCCCAGGGACTAGCGGGGGTTCCGTCCCAGATACGCAGTATTTT
once TRBJ2-7 NA TRBV7-2 CASSPGAGSHEQYF TGTGCCAGCAGCCCCGGGGCAGGGAGCCACGAGCAGTACTTC
NA TRBJ2-2 NA TRBV7-9 CASSQPGPGELFF TGTGCCAGCAGCCAACCGGGACCCGGGGAGCTGTTTTTT
NA TRBJ2-5 TRBD2 TRBV7-2 CASSLPRESPQETQYF TGTGCCAGCAGCTTACCGCGGGAGTCACCACAAGAGACCCAGTACTTC
NA TRBJ1-4 TRBD1 TRBV19 CASRTDREGYTNEKLFF TGTGCCAGTAGGACGGACAGGGAAGGATATACTAATGAAAAACTGTTTTTT
NA TRBJ2-1 NA TRBV7-2 CASSFGPGYNEQFF TGTGCCAGCAGCTTTGGGCCAGGGTACAATGAGCAGTTCTTC
NA TRBJ2-7 TRBD2 TRBV27 CASSFSGSGLYEQYF TGTGCCAGCAGTTTCAGCGGGAGTGGACTCTACGAGCAGTACTTC
NA TRBJ1-1 TRBD1 TRBV5-6 CASSSETGGSTEAFF TGTGCCAGCAGCTCGGAAACAGGGGGTTCAACTGAAGCTTTCTTT
NA TRBJ1-5 NA TRBV19 CASSIMGGTYSNQPQHF TGTGCCAGTAGTATTATGGGTGGGACGTATAGCAATCAGCCCCAGCATTTT
NA TRBJ2-1 TRBD1 TRBV7-8 CASSGRTGGKDEQFF TGTGCCAGCAGCGGACGGACAGGGGGCAAGGATGAGCAGTTCTTC